This is a list of T cell receptor beta chains from one sample in a study of low-dose radiotherapy and immunotherapy resistance in tumors. From the reads, TCRdb called clonotypes with MiXCR, one entry per CDR3 protein. The sample lists tens of thousands of distinct CDR3 sequences; roughly 19% were seen once. The specimen was PBMCs, collected after low-dose radiotherapy plus immunotherapy. Source of these receptors: a female donor with ovarian cancer. The CDR3 runs from the conserved cysteine through the conserved F or W. A D gene is named only where the DNA matches it firmly. Not all rows give a size; the values are once, few, many and, for expanded clones, a class.

d_call j_call clone_size v_call cdr3_nt cdr3_aa
- TRBJ2-7 - TRBV6-1 TGTGCCAGCACCCAAGGTGGGGCAGGGCAAAGATACGAGCAGTACTTC CASTQGGAGQRYEQYF
- TRBJ1-2 many TRBV19 TGTGCCAGTAGGATGGCCGGGACACCTGATGGCTACACCTTC CASRMAGTPDGYTF
- TRBJ1-2 - TRBV4-2 TGTGCCAGCAGCCAAAATAGTGCCAGGGGACACTATGGCTACACCTTC CASSQNSARGHYGYTF
TRBD1 TRBJ2-7 many TRBV2 TGTGCCAGCAGACTACAGGGGGCCACGTACGAGCAGTACTTC CASRLQGATYEQYF
TRBD1 TRBJ2-3 - TRBV7-9 TGTGCCAGCAGCCCCAGGGGGCAAGATACGCAGTATTTT CASSPRGQDTQYF
- TRBJ2-2 many TRBV14 TGTGCCAGCAGCCCTCTTCCGGGTTTTGTCGGACCGAACACCGGGGAGCTGTTTTTT CASSPLPGFVGPNTGELFF
TRBD1 TRBJ2-1 - TRBV6-2/TRBV6-3 TGTGCCAGCAAGGGGACAGGGGTGAATGAGCAGTTCTTC CASKGTGVNEQFF
- TRBJ2-4 many TRBV20-1 TGCAGTGCTAGACAACCTAGTGGGGACATTCAGTACTTC CSARQPSGDIQYF
TRBD1 TRBJ2-3 many TRBV20-1 TGCAGTGCTAACCAGGGACAGGGGCCGACAGATACGCAGTATTTT CSANQGQGPTDTQYF
- TRBJ1-1 many TRBV23-1 TGCGCCAGCAGGGGGCACTCCGAAGCTTTCTTT CASRGHSEAFF
- TRBJ2-2 many TRBV5-1 TGCGCCAGCAGTTCCCAGGGGAACACCGGGGAGCTGTTTTTT CASSSQGNTGELFF
- TRBJ2-3 medium-sized TRBV28 TGTGCCAGCACCCCCCGACGGGACTCCACGCAGTATTTT CASTPRRDSTQYF
- TRBJ1-1 many TRBV11-2 TGTGCCAGCAGCTTACCCTGGGCTGCAGCTTTCTTT CASSLPWAAAFF
TRBD1 TRBJ1-1 - TRBV7-2 TGTGCCAGCAGCTCGACAGGGGATTGGAGAGACACTGAAGCTTTCTTT CASSSTGDWRDTEAFF
TRBD1 TRBJ2-1 many TRBV30 TGTGCCTGGAGCGGAGGACAGGGGGCGTTGAATGAGCAGTTCTTC CAWSGGQGALNEQFF
TRBD1 TRBJ2-7 - TRBV29-1 TGCAGCGTTTGGACAGGGGGAAAATACGAGCAGTACTTC CSVWTGGKYEQYF
- TRBJ2-5 - TRBV11-1 TGTGCCAGCAGCTTAAATTCTCAGGACAAAATGAGGGAGACCCAGTACTTC CASSLNSQDKMRETQYF
TRBD2 TRBJ2-7 few TRBV6-2/TRBV6-3 TGTGCCAGCAGAGAGCCTGGACTAGCGGAGAACTACGAGCAGTACTTC CASREPGLAENYEQYF
- TRBJ2-2 many TRBV7-9 TGTGCCAGCAGCCAGGCGGCAGCAACGAACACCGGGGAGCTGTTTTTT CASSQAAATNTGELFF
TRBD1 TRBJ2-1 many TRBV2 TGTGCCAGCAGTGACGGGGACAGGTTTTTAAATGAGCAGTTCTTC CASSDGDRFLNEQFF
- TRBJ2-6 few TRBV5-1 TGCGCCAGCAGCGACTCCTCTGGGGCCAACGTCCTGACTTTC CASSDSSGANVLTF
- TRBJ2-3 many TRBV28 TGTGCCAGCAGTTTCGGCAGAAGCACAGATACGCAGTATTTT CASSFGRSTDTQYF
TRBD2 TRBJ2-1 many TRBV2 TGTGCCAGCATTTCGGGAGCGGGGGGGCCTTGGGATGAGCAGTTCTTC CASISGAGGPWDEQFF
TRBD2 TRBJ2-1 many TRBV6-2/TRBV6-3 TGTGCCAGCAGTGTACCCCTAGCGGGGGAATACAATGAGCAGTTCTTC CASSVPLAGEYNEQFF
- TRBJ2-1 - TRBV2 TGTGCCAGCGTCCAGCTAGCGCGCGGCGGTGAGCAGTTCTTC CASVQLARGGEQFF